What follows are 11 T cell receptor beta chains derived from one specimen sequenced in a study of graft-versus-host responses after intestinal transplantation. Antigens of these TCRs are unknown. The protocol was immunoSEQ multiplex PCR, while the TCRdb copy is restricted to in-frame clones and leaves out a portion. The table shows 85,000 to 110,000 clones, with roughly 93% occurring only once. The sample consisted of unstimulated CD8+ T cells sorted from spleen or lymph node cells, taken before intestinal transplant. The receptors stem from a human donor who received an intestinal transplant.

CDR3 protein: CASSLDRTSGNTIYF. The CDR3, as DNA: TGTGCCAGCAGCCTGGACAGGACCTCTGGAAACACCATATATTTT. V usage is TRBV27 and J usage is TRBJ1-3, with 7 bases aligning to TRBD1. The CDR3 covers 15 residues. Losses at the gene ends were 6 bases for V and 0 bases for J; bases not matched to a gene: 5. The germline V gene has CDR1 MNHEY and CDR2 SMNVEV (reference sequence).

Concerning this clone itself: The junction differs from germline at one of its ends, possibly a read error. The rearrangement links TRBV14 to TRBJ2-7, with no clear D. The CDR3 is 15 residues long. Germline V gene data show CDR1 as SGHDN and CDR2 as FVKESK. Here the CDR3 reads CASSQDVGSSDEQYF. The CDR3 coding sequence is TGTGCCAGCAGCCAAGATGTTGGATCCTCCGACGAGCAGTACTTC.

V gene TRBV21-1 combines with J gene TRBJ2-3; the table gives TRBD2 as D, unverified against the DNA. TRBV21-1 is a pseudogene segment. This CDR3 contains 13 residues. The DNA for the CDR3 is TGTGCCAGCGAGGCTAGTGTTTTGGATACGCAGTATTTT. Its protein product is CASEASVLDTQYF.

The chain joins TRBV11-2 to TRBJ1-1, with D perhaps matching TRBD1 (6 bases). Germline assignment: CDR1 SGHAT and CDR2 FQNNGV. The length of the CDR3 is 15 residues. V was trimmed by 5 bases and J by 0 bases, leaving 13 bases between them. This chain's CDR3 is CASSPLQGMNTEAFF. CDR3 nucleotides: TGTGCCAGCAGCCCCCTACAGGGAATGAACACTGAAGCTTTCTTT.

The chain couples TRBV9 to TRBJ2-2; D unclear. This CDR3 has 18 amino acids. V was cut by 4 bases and J by 5 bases, with 24 bases left in between. Per germline, CDR1 SGDLS and CDR2 YYNGEE. DNA of the CDR3: TGTGCCAGCAGCCCTCAGCCGGGCACCCTCCTAGGGACCGGGGAGCTGTTTTTT. Amino acid sequence: CASSPQPGTLLGTGELFF.

This clone was observed once. This chain uses TRBV27 with TRBJ2-7; 9 bases fit TRBD2. V lost 5 bases and J lost 2; bases outside the gene matches: 4. Germline loops: CDR1 MNHEY, CDR2 SMNVEV (reference sequence). The CDR3 contains 14 residues. DNA of the CDR3: TGTGCCAGCAGTCCTAGCGGGGAGCCCTACGAGCAGTACTTC. Amino acids: CASSPSGEPYEQYF.

This clone came up a few times. The V gene is TRBV9, the J gene TRBJ2-1, with 11 bases that match TRBD2. The CDR3 runs to 17 residues. V shed 2 bases and J 4 bases; nucleotides not matched to a gene: 8. Germline CDR1 and CDR2: SGDLS and YYNGEE. DNA for the CDR3: TGTGCCAGCAGCGTCCCATCACTAGCGGGGGATTACAATGAGCAGTTCTTC. Amino acid sequence: CASSVPSLAGDYNEQFF. The full variable domain, completed using reference TRBV9 and TRBJ2-1, is DSGVTQTPKHLITATGQRVTLRCSPRSGDLSVYWYQQSLDQGLQFLIQYYNGEERAKGNILERFSAQQFPDLHSELNLSSLELGDSALYFCASSVPSLAGDYNEQFFGPGTRLTVL.

The gene calls are TRBV13 and TRBJ2-7; D is possibly TRBD2 (6 bases). This CDR3 contains 14 residues. The V end lost 4 bases, the J end lost 1 base, and 11 bases lay between the germline ends. The germline V gene has CDR1 PRHDT and CDR2 FYEKMQ (reference sequence). CDR3 region: CASSSGASSYEQYF. The CDR3 DNA reads TGTGCCAGCAGCTCGGGAGCCTCATCCTACGAGCAGTACTTC.

CDR3 residues: CSVPFRDGYTF. The CDR3 bases are TGCAGCGTTCCGTTCAGGGATGGCTACACCTTC. The chain employs TRBV29-1 and TRBJ1-2, with D possibly being TRBD1 (5 bases). The length of the CDR3 is 11 residues. The ends were cut back, 5 bases at V and 6 bases at J, with 10 bases in the middle. CDR1 SQVTM and CDR2 ANQGSEA come from the germline V gene. The variable domain in full, completed from reference TRBV29-1 and TRBJ1-2, reads SAVISQKPSRDICQRGTSLTIQCQVDSQVTMMFWYRQQPGQSLTLIATANQGSEATYESGFVIDKFPISRPNLTFSTLTVSNMSPEDSSIYLCSVPFRDGYTFGSGTRLTVV.

The chain links TRBV13 to TRBJ2-1, with 12 bases identical to TRBD2. J was trimmed by 0 bases and V by 1 base; bases with no gene match: 7. Per germline, CDR1 PRHDT and CDR2 FYEKMQ (reference sequence). This CDR3 has 19 amino acids. The CDR3 nucleotides read TGTGCCAGCAGCTTAGAAGGGACGGGACTAGCGGGCTCCTACAATGAGCAGTTCTTC. Amino acids: CASSLEGTGLAGSYNEQFF.

CDR3 nucleotides: TGTGCCACCTTGGCCCTAGGACAGGGGGCAAGCGATGGCTACACCTTC. Translation: CATLALGQGASDGYTF. This chain joins TRBV7-9 and TRBJ1-2; 11 nucleotides align to TRBD1. Germline V gene sequence: CDR1 SEHNR, CDR2 FQNEAQ (reference sequence). With V trimmed by 10 bases and J by 6 bases, 16 bases remained unmatched. The CDR3 runs 16 residues. The full variable domain, completed using reference TRBV7-9 and TRBJ1-2, is DTGVSQNPRHKITKRGQNVTFRCDPISEHNRLYWYRQTLGQGPEFLTYFQNEAQLEKSRLLSDRFSAERPKGSFSTLEIQRTEQGDSAMYLCATLALGQGASDGYTFGSGTRLTVV.